Shown below are 4 T cell receptor beta chains from a single sample sequenced in a study of immune evolution from preneoplasia to lung adenocarcinoma. Assay: immunoSEQ multiplex PCR; the TCRdb copy retains only in-frame clones and omits some. Among 35,000 or so clones, 65% to 75% were seen once, and the ten largest hold approximately 6.2%. Specimen: FFPE invasive lung adenocarcinoma tissue. These receptors came from a person aged 55-75 years with lung adenocarcinoma.

The rearrangement joins TRBV27 to TRBJ2-3; D may be TRBD2 (6 bases). The germline CDR1 and CDR2 sequences are MNHEY and SMNVEV (reference sequence). CDR3 size: 16 residues. V lost 5 bases and J 6 bases, leaving 21 bases between the germline ends. The CDR3, as DNA: TGTGCCAGCAGTGGTTCTGGGACTGGGCTAAGGGATACGCAGTATTTT. Translated: CASSGSGTGLRDTQYF.

V usage is TRBV18 and J usage is TRBJ2-3; D ambiguous. Germline assignment: CDR1 KGHSH and CDR2 LQKENI. Trimming left V 3 bases short and J 4 bases short, with 17 bases between. This CDR3 comprises 16 residues. CDR3 in DNA: TGTGCCAGCTCACCTCGACCCGCAGGTCAGGCAGATACGCAGTATTTT. Protein: CASSPRPAGQADTQYF.

The rearrangement uses TRBV29-1 and TRBJ2-7; TRBD2 aligns across 7 bases. Unmatched junction bases numbered 6, after V lost 4 bases and J lost 9 bases. The germline V gene has CDR1 SQVTM and CDR2 ANQGSEA. This CDR3 is 11 amino acids long. CDR3 nucleotide sequence: TGCAGCGTTGTGACTAGCCCGGGGCAGTACTTC. Translation gives CSVVTSPGQYF.

The V call is TRBV28, the J call TRBJ2-5, with TRBD1 matching over 8 bases. V lost 8 bases to trimming and J lost 5 bases; unmatched junction nucleotides: 13. This CDR3 is built from 15 residues. Germline-derived CDR1 and CDR2 are MDHEN and SYDVKM. DNA of the CDR3: TGTGCCAGCGCTACCCCGACAGGGGCGAACGAGACCCAGTACTTC. Amino acids: CASATPTGANETQYF.